The 14 T cell receptor beta chains below come from one sample, sequenced in a study of blood T cell repertoires in COVID-19. The table came from immunoSEQ multiplex PCR; TCRdb's copy has only in-frame clones and leaves some out. The sample carries roughly 180,000 clones, 70% to 90% recorded once. The sequenced sample was peripheral blood. These receptors all stem from a woman in her forties or fifties with COVID-19, enrolled during active disease.

The rearrangement links TRBV4-2 to TRBJ2-3; 7 bases are shared with TRBD2. Germline loops: CDR1 LGHNA, CDR2 YNFKEQ. The CDR3 is 17 amino acids. Trimming took 0 bases from V and 2 from J; bases not matched to a gene: 8. CDR3 coding DNA: TGTGCCAGCAGCCAAGATCGTTGGCGGGGGATCACAGATACGCAGTATTTT. It specifies CASSQDRWRGITDTQYF.

This clone has a single count. CDR3 nucleotide sequence: TGTGCCAGCAGTGAAGAGGCCGGGACTAGCGGGGTTGATACGCAGTATTTT. Translated, it gives CASSEEAGTSGVDTQYF. The V gene is TRBV2, the J gene TRBJ2-3; 13 bases align to TRBD2. The germline gives CDR1 SNHLY, CDR2 FYNNEI. V lost 1 base to trimming and J lost 6 bases; unmatched junction nucleotides: 7. The CDR3 loop spans 17 amino acids.

This chain links TRBV7-2 with TRBJ2-3; 8 nucleotides align to TRBD2. From germline, CDR1 is SGHTA and CDR2 FQGNSA. CDR3 length: 16 residues. Germline trimming cut 5 bases from V and 3 bases from J; bases unmatched to any gene: 10. CDR3 in amino acids: CASSQKLAGLTDTQYF. CDR3 DNA sequence: TGTGCCAGCAGCCAGAAATTAGCGGGGCTAACAGATACGCAGTATTTT.

The CDR3: CASRSGETQYF. The CDR3 nucleotides read TGTGCCAGCCGGAGCGGGGAGACCCAGTACTTC. The rearrangement joins TRBV2 to TRBJ2-5; D is possibly TRBD2 (6 bases). This CDR3 contains 11 residues. Germline values: CDR1 SNHLY, CDR2 FYNNEI. V gave up 8 bases and J gave up 5 bases, with 9 bases separating them.

V and J are TRBV6-5 and TRBJ2-1; 7 bases match TRBD2. CDR3 length: 11 amino acids. CDR1 and CDR2 from the germline V gene are MNHEY and SVGAGI. V lost 8 bases and J lost 6; bases outside the gene matches: 1. Here the CDR3 reads CASRGVNEQFF. CDR3 nucleotides: TGTGCCAGCCGGGGGGTCAATGAGCAGTTCTTC.

V and J are TRBV10-1 and TRBJ2-3, with D possibly being TRBD2 (5 bases). The germline gives CDR1 WNHNN, CDR2 SYGVQD (reference sequence). The CDR3 contains 14 residues. V gave up 4 bases and J gave up 2 bases, with 10 bases separating them. CDR3 loop: CASSVRVATDTQYF. As DNA, the CDR3 is TGCGCCAGCAGTGTGAGGGTTGCCACAGATACGCAGTATTTT.

DNA for the CDR3: TGTGCCAGCAGCTATGGGACAGGGAGAGGAATTAGCAATCAGCCCCAGCATTTT. Translated: CASSYGTGRGISNQPQHF. The chain links TRBV7-2 to TRBJ1-5, with 9 bases that match TRBD1. The V gene end was trimmed by 4 bases and the J gene end by 0 bases; junction bases not matched to a gene: 10. CDR1 and CDR2 (germline): SGHTA, FQGNSA. The CDR3 totals 18 residues. The full variable domain, in which reference TRBV7-2 and TRBJ1-5 provide the parts outside the CDR3, is GAGVSQSPSNKVTEKGKDVELRCDPISGHTALYWYRQSLGQGLEFLIYFQGNSAPDKSGLPSDRFSAERTGGSVSTLTIQRTQQEDSAVYLCASSYGTGRGISNQPQHFGDGTRLSIL.

The chain has TRBV28 and TRBJ2-7; maybe TRBD2 (6 bases). Germline CDR1 is MDHEN and CDR2 is SYDVKM. V was cut by 4 bases and J by 4 bases, with 17 bases left in between. The CDR3 covers 15 residues. DNA of the CDR3: TGTGCCAGCAGTTCTCGGGGGTACTCTAATTACGAGCAGTACTTC. Translating it yields CASSSRGYSNYEQYF. Full variable domain (rest looked up from reference TRBV28 and TRBJ2-7): DVKVTQSSRYLVKRTGEKVFLECVQDMDHENMFWYRQDPGLGLRLIYFSYDVKMKEKGDIPEGYSVSREKKERFSLILESASTNQTSMYLCASSSRGYSNYEQYFGPGTRLTVT.

As for this clone: Compared with germline, one end of the junction differs, possibly owing to a read error. The chain joins TRBV4-2 to TRBJ2-7; TRBD1 or TRBD2 may be the D gene (6 bases each). This CDR3 region has 11 residues. The germline V gene has CDR1 LGHNA and CDR2 YNFKEQ. CDR3 amino acids: CASRGGPVLYF. The DNA for the CDR3 is TGTGCCAGCAGGGGGGGCCCGGTCCTTTATTTC.

The chain links TRBV18 to TRBJ1-2, with 8 bases fitting TRBD1. The CDR3 sequence is 15 residues long. The V segment lost 3 bases and the J segment 4 bases; nucleotides outside the gene matches: 7. Germline V CDR1 and CDR2: KGHSH, LQKENI. The CDR3, as DNA: TGTGCCAGCTCACCGTCGACAGGGGTTGCCTATGGCTACACCTTC. Protein sequence: CASSPSTGVAYGYTF.

The V gene is TRBV7-2, the J gene TRBJ1-1; no definite D call. Deletions cut 2 bases from V and 5 bases from J, with 15 bases between. The CDR3 spans 15 residues. The germline V gene encodes CDR1 SGHTA and CDR2 FQGNSA. This CDR3 is CASSLPPAGRTEAFF. The CDR3 DNA sequence: TGTGCCAGCAGCTTACCTCCGGCGGGTAGGACTGAAGCTTTCTTT.

CDR3 bases: TGCAGCGTTGAAACCCTCTTCGGACAGGGAAACTATGGCTACACCTTC. Translation: CSVETLFGQGNYGYTF. The V call is TRBV29-1, the J call TRBJ1-2, with 8 nucleotides matching TRBD1. Trimming removed 2 bases from V and 2 bases from J; junction bases left unmatched: 10. This CDR3 has 16 amino acids. Germline CDR1 reads SQVTM; CDR2 reads ANQGSEA.

The V gene is TRBV4-1, the J gene TRBJ2-3; 12 bases align to TRBD2. The CDR3 length is 18 residues. Germline CDR1 is MGHRA and CDR2 is YSYEKL. V dropped 0 bases and J dropped 6; count of bases not matched to a gene: 10. In DNA form, the CDR3 reads TGCGCCAGCAGCCAAGATCCGACTAGCGGGGGACCCCGGGATACGCAGTATTTT. This gives the protein CASSQDPTSGGPRDTQYF.

The chain combines TRBV2 with TRBJ1-5, with 9 bases aligning to TRBD1. V trimming: 2 bases; J trimming: 6 bases; junction bases outside the gene matches: 2. CDR3 length: 14 amino acids. Per germline, CDR1 SNHLY and CDR2 FYNNEI. The CDR3 protein is CASSERTGAQPQHF. CDR3 in DNA: TGTGCCAGCAGTGAAAGGACAGGGGCTCAGCCCCAGCATTTT.